This TCR beta chain was found in a study of blood T cells in healthy people across ages. Sample-barcoded 5' priming and a J-beta primer mix drove a second PCR of about 6 to 12 cycles. MiXCR, applied by TCRdb to the 5' RACE reads, yields one record per CDR3 protein. The repertoire consists of around 690,000 distinct CDR3 sequences, with around 54% occurring once and the leading ten covering approximately 40%. J was trimmed by 3 bases and V by 7 bases; bases with no gene match: 12. Germline CDR1 is MNHEY and CDR2 is SMNVEV (reference sequence). CDR3 length: 15 amino acids. The source is a man between 60 and 75 years old in good health. The chain is built from TRBV27 and TRBJ2-7; 7 bases fit TRBD1. What was sequenced was blood. The CDR3 DNA is TGTGCCAGCAACCTCGGACTCCACAGGGGCTACGAGCAGTACTTC. Protein product: CASNLGLHRGYEQYF.